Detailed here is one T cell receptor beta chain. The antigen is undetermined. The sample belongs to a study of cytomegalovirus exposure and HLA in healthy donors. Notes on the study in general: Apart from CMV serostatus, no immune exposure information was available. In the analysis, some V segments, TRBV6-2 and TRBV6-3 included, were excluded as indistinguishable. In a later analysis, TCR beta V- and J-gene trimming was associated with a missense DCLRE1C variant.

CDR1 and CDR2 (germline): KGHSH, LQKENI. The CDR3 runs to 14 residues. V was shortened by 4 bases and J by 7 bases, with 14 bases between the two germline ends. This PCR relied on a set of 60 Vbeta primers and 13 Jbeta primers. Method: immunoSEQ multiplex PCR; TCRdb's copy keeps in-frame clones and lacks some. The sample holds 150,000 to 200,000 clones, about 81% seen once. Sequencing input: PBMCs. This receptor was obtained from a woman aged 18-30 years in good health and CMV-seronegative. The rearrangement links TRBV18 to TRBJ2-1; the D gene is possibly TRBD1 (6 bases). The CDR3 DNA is TGTGCCAGCTCACTTGGGCAGGGGAAAAATGAGCAGTTCTTC. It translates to CASSLGQGKNEQFF.